Listed here is a single T cell receptor beta chain. Its antigen remains unknown. These data originate in a study of cytomegalovirus exposure and HLA in healthy donors. Across the study: In a previous analysis, 95 million to 130 million unique TCR beta sequences were found from 150 million to 200 million T cells.

The study's findings and limits: Presence/absence analysis assumed near-uniform sequencing depth across donors. It was reported that the classifier diagnosed cytomegalovirus status with high specificity and sensitivity in both the original and validation cohorts. Among donors in an Asian-associated ancestry cluster, a later analysis reportedly found fewer N-insertions than the approximately 700-donor mean.

This CDR3 is built from 14 residues. V was trimmed by 6 bases and J by 2 bases, leaving 15 bases between them. Germline loops: CDR1 SGDLS, CDR2 YYNGEE. PCR primers comprised 60 Vbeta and 13 Jbeta primers. Produced via immunoSEQ multiplex PCR; TCRdb's table is partial and in-frame only. This sample yields 120,000 or so clones, of which around 80% are seen a single time; around 3.6% belongs to the top ten. The sequencing sample was made of PBMCs. The source of this sequence is a man in his thirties or forties in good health and CMV-seronegative. V usage is TRBV9 and J usage is TRBJ2-7, with D maybe TRBD1 (6 bases). The CDR3 sequence: CASTRTGSPYEQYF. For the CDR3, the DNA is TGTGCCAGCACCCGAACAGGGTCCCCCTACGAGCAGTACTTC.